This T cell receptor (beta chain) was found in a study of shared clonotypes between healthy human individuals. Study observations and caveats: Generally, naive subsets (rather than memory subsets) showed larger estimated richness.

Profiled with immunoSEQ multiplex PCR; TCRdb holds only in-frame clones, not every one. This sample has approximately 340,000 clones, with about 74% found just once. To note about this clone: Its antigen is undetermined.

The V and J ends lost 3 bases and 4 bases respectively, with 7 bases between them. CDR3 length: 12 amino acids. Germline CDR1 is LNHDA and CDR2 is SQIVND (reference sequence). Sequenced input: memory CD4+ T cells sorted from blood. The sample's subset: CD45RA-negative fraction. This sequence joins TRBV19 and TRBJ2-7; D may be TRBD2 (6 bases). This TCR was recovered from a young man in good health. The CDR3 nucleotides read TGTGCCAGTAGTATTGCGGGATACGAGCAGTACTTC. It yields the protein CASSIAGYEQYF. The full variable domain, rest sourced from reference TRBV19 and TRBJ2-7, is DGGITQSPKYLFRKEGQNVTLSCEQNLNHDAMYWYRQDPGQGLRLIYYSQIVNDFQKGDIAEGYSVSREKKESFPLTVTSAQKNPTAFYLCASSIAGYEQYFGPGTRLTVT.